This T cell receptor (beta chain) was recovered during a study of post-analysis software for immune sequencing data. Study details: In terms of disease course, relapsing-remitting, secondary progressive and progressive-relapsing multiple sclerosis were included. Study-level points and caveats: F measure grouped same-batch samples tightly together. Multiple sclerosis was associated with a significant reduction in normalized Chao1 diversity relative to controls.

Each TCR beta cDNA library carried unique molecular identifiers. From around 0.96 to 9.9 million T cells, about 500,000 cDNA molecules were obtained. In TCRdb, the PCR reads were re-called with MiXCR into one record per CDR3 protein. The table lists 800,000 to 950,000 distinct CDR3 sequences, roughly 50% of them singletons. Details on this clonotype: The target antigen is unknown.

The sample taken for sequencing was blood. The sequence derives from a girl aged 10 to 17 with multiple sclerosis.

CDR3 in amino acids: CASSQESQGYGYTF. The CDR3 nucleotides are TGCGCCAGCAGCCAAGAATCACAGGGGTATGGCTACACCTTC. The J gene is TRBJ1-2, the V gene TRBV4-1; 7 bases map to TRBD1. The CDR3 runs to 14 residues. V lost 0 bases, J lost 5 bases, and 3 bases stayed unmatched. CDR1 and CDR2 (germline): MGHRA, YSYEKL.